The clone carrying this T cell receptor (beta chain) was observed once. V lost 1 base and J 4 bases, leaving 18 bases between the germline ends. Germline V gene lookup returns CDR1 LNHDA and CDR2 SQIVND (reference sequence). The CDR3 is made up of 17 amino acids. The data were obtained in a study of T cell responses to AZD1222 COVID-19 vaccine. This table comes from immunoSEQ multiplex PCR, and its TCRdb copy is limited to in-frame clones, with some not included. The data contain approximately 120,000 clones, 88% of them seen just once; the ten biggest clones take up approximately 5.4%. The input for sequencing was peripheral blood, taken on day 0 of AZD1222 vaccination. This sequence originates from an adult in good health. The rearrangement joins TRBV19 to TRBJ2-3; a possible D gene is TRBD2 (5 bases). The CDR3 nucleotides are TGTGCCAGTAGTATAGCGGGAACCTCCGAGATGGCAGATACGCAGTATTTT. As protein: CASSIAGTSEMADTQYF.